The 6 T cell receptor beta chains below come from one sample, sequenced in a study of naive and memory T cell subsets. Both TRBC1 and TRBC2 were covered by a beta constant-region primer of two equimolar oligonucleotides. Each CDR3 protein is one row after TCRdb ran MiXCR on the UMI-ligation and nested PCR reads. In the table there are 37,000 or so distinct CDR3 sequences, roughly 13% of which are singletons. The specimen sequenced was effector memory CD4+ T cells from blood. The subset here: effector memory, CD45RA- CD27-. The receptors shown here come from a human donor in good health.

The sample holds many counts of this clonotype. The rearrangement uses TRBV29-1 and TRBJ2-3; TRBD1 or TRBD2 may be the D gene (6 bases each). With 6 bases removed from V and 0 bases from J, the gap between germline ends came to 13 bases. The CDR3 has 14 residues. CDR1 and CDR2 from the germline V gene are SQVTM and ANQGSEA. Written as DNA, the CDR3 is TGCAGCGTCGATGGAGGGGGGAGCACAGATACGCAGTATTTT. Its translation: CSVDGGGSTDTQYF.

This clonotype was counted many times. J is TRBJ2-7 and V is TRBV20-1; 9 bases fit TRBD2. The germline CDR1 and CDR2 sequences are DFQATT and SNEGSKA (reference sequence). The V gene end was trimmed by 6 bases and the J gene end by 2 bases; junction bases not matched to a gene: 11. The CDR3 contains 15 residues. The CDR3 reads CSAHVSAGGTYEQYF. For the CDR3, the DNA is TGCAGTGCCCATGTTTCAGCGGGGGGCACCTACGAGCAGTACTTC.

This clonotype was found a few times. The rearrangement links TRBV20-1 to TRBJ2-7, with 9 bases identical to TRBD1. The CDR3 sequence is 17 residues long. Germline values: CDR1 DFQATT, CDR2 SNEGSKA (reference sequence). J gave up 0 bases and V 3 bases, and 12 bases lay outside the gene matches. The CDR3 DNA reads as TGCAGTGCTAGGATCCGGGACAGGGAAAATCCCTCCTACGAGCAGTACTTC. Translated: CSARIRDRENPSYEQYF.

The genes are TRBV14 and TRBJ2-7; D possibly corresponds to TRBD2 (5 bases). Per the germline V gene, CDR1 is SGHDN and CDR2 is FVKESK. The CDR3 extends over 15 amino acids. The V and J ends lost 3 bases and 2 bases respectively, with 14 bases between them. In nucleotides, the CDR3 is TGTGCCAGCAGCCATGGAGGCAATCTGGCCTACGAGCAGTACTTC. It translates to CASSHGGNLAYEQYF.

The rearrangement joins TRBV7-6 to TRBJ1-2; D is unclear. In germline, CDR1 is SGHVS, CDR2 FNYEAQ. This CDR3 is built from 15 residues. The V and J ends lost 1 base and 0 bases respectively, with 9 bases between them. CDR3 amino acids: CASSLDQAPNYGYTF. The DNA of the CDR3 is TGTGCCAGCAGCTTAGACCAGGCTCCTAACTATGGCTACACCTTC.

The rearrangement uses TRBV28 and TRBJ1-5; 10 bases match TRBD1. With V trimmed by 0 bases and J by 5 bases, 7 bases remained unmatched. The V gene's germline CDR1 is MDHEN and CDR2 SYDVKM. This CDR3 is built from 17 residues. CDR3 residues: CASSLWKIGTGDQPQHF. CDR3 bases: TGTGCCAGCAGTTTATGGAAAATCGGGACAGGGGATCAGCCCCAGCATTTT.